This T cell receptor beta chain was sequenced during a study of cytomegalovirus exposure and HLA in healthy donors. Study-wide results and caveats: Listed as cytomegalovirus-associated were 170 or so TCR beta chains. Testing in vitro showed a few CMV-associated chains specific for CMV antigens. In a later analysis, V- and J-gene trimming of beta chains associated with a DCLRE1C missense variant, replicated independently. A later analysis showed HLA-associated TCR beta chains outstripping equally common others in clonal expansion.

This clone showed up just a few times. Its specificity is not known. The PCR used 60 Vbeta and 13 Jbeta primers. The protocol was immunoSEQ multiplex PCR, while the TCRdb copy is restricted to in-frame clones and leaves out a portion. This sample has some 150,000 clones, with 76% found just once. The CDR3 is 15 residues long. V gave up 6 bases and J gave up 2 bases, with 13 bases separating them. Germline CDR1 reads MNHNS; CDR2 reads SASEGT. The sequence was obtained from a female donor in good health and CMV-seropositive. J is TRBJ1-4 and V is TRBV6-1, with TRBD1 as a possible D gene (6 bases). The specimen was PBMCs. The CDR3 loop is CASRRQQGTNEKLFF. As DNA, the CDR3 is TGTGCCAGCAGGAGACAACAGGGTACTAATGAAAAACTGTTTTTT.